The clone carrying this TCR beta chain was counted ten times or more. Its cognate antigen is unknown. These data originate in a study of metastatic and nonmetastatic thyroid tumors. In the study overall: Comparison of repertoires was carried out across blood and tumor or nodule tissue from malignant and benign thyroid patients. Study outcomes and limitations: According to reports, the diversity of TCR beta was significantly higher in malignant thyroid tumors than in benign nodules, and this held in both blood and tumor samples.

None of the patients had undergone any treatment ahead of thyroid surgery. From the PCR reads, TCRdb re-called clones with MiXCR. The data show around 12,000 clones, roughly 12% seen once. The material sequenced was blood. The receptor's source is a female donor with papillary thyroid cancer or a benign thyroid nodule (not recorded which). Some clones in this sample may be carry-over from other donors' samples.

CDR3 region: CASSSAWEGRNTGELFF. The CDR3 DNA is TGTGCCAGCAGCTCCGCCTGGGAAGGGAGGAACACCGGGGAGCTGTTTTTT. The chain couples TRBV7-2 to TRBJ2-2, with TRBD2 as a possible D gene (5 bases). Per germline, CDR1 SGHTA and CDR2 FQGNSA. The CDR3 contains 17 residues. V was pared by 4 bases and J by 1 base, with 16 bases between.